The present entry profiles one T cell receptor (beta chain) with its context. The junction does not match germline at one end; this may be a read error. This entry comes from a study of metastatic and nonmetastatic thyroid tumors. Overall study context: Repertoires from blood and tumor or nodule tissue of malignant and benign thyroid patients were compared.

TCRdb reprocessed the PCR reads via MiXCR. Among some 23,000 clones listed, about 20% were seen once. The CDR3 spans 15 residues. Germline CDR1 and CDR2: LGHDT and YNNKEL (reference sequence). Not a single patient had been given any form of treatment at any point before undergoing thyroid surgery. Sequenced material: tumor tissue. The chain has TRBV3-1 and TRBJ1-1; D ambiguous. The TCR sequence derives from a female donor with papillary thyroid cancer or a benign thyroid nodule (not recorded which). Some clones in this sample may be carry-over from other donors' samples. The CDR3 is CASSQSRGMNTESFF. The CDR3, as DNA: TGTGCCAGCAGCCAATCGAGAGGGATGAACACTGAATCTTTCTTT.